The clone carrying this T cell receptor (beta chain) turned up a few times. Its antigen remains unknown. Combining a sample-barcoded 5' primer with a J-beta primer mix, a second PCR ran for roughly 7 to 11 cycles. Every sample gave at least 2.5 million paired-end reads containing CDR3. TCRdb reprocessed the 5' RACE reads with MiXCR, giving one entry per CDR3 protein. The sample lists fewer than 1 million distinct CDR3 sequences, around 45% occurring once. These data come from a study of blood T cells in healthy people across ages. Peripheral blood samples of 7.5 to 10 milliliters were drawn from each donor. The CDR3 is made up of 14 amino acids. The V end lost 0 bases, the J end lost 4 bases, and 9 bases lay between the germline ends. Study results and limitations: PBMCs left unsorted prevented a conclusive naive versus antigen-experienced comparison.

The chain employs TRBV12-3 or TRBV12-4 and TRBJ1-1, with D hard to call. The receptor's source is a man aged 55-75 years in good health. Sample: blood. CDR3 sequence reads: CASSLAERATEAFF. The CDR3 coding sequence is TGTGCCAGCAGTTTAGCGGAGAGGGCCACTGAAGCTTTCTTT.